This paragraph covers one TCR beta chain sequence. The sample comes from a study of technical replicates of blood from several donors. V was shortened by 0 bases and J by 3 bases, with 17 bases between the two germline ends. Germline values: CDR1 LGHNA, CDR2 YSLEER. CDR3 length: 17 amino acids. Repertoires were generated with immunoSEQ multiplex PCR, while TCRdb's copy carries only in-frame clones and drops some. The sample contains 76,000 or so clones, roughly 85% of which appear only once. Sample: PBMCs. V is TRBV4-3 and J is TRBJ1-2; a possible D gene is TRBD1 (5 bases). The origin of this receptor is a human donor in good health. Some clones in this sample may be carry-over from other donors' samples. The CDR3, as DNA: TGCGCCAGCAGCCAAGATACCAAAGGGCAGGGTGACTATGGCTACACCTTC. Translated, it gives CASSQDTKGQGDYGYTF.